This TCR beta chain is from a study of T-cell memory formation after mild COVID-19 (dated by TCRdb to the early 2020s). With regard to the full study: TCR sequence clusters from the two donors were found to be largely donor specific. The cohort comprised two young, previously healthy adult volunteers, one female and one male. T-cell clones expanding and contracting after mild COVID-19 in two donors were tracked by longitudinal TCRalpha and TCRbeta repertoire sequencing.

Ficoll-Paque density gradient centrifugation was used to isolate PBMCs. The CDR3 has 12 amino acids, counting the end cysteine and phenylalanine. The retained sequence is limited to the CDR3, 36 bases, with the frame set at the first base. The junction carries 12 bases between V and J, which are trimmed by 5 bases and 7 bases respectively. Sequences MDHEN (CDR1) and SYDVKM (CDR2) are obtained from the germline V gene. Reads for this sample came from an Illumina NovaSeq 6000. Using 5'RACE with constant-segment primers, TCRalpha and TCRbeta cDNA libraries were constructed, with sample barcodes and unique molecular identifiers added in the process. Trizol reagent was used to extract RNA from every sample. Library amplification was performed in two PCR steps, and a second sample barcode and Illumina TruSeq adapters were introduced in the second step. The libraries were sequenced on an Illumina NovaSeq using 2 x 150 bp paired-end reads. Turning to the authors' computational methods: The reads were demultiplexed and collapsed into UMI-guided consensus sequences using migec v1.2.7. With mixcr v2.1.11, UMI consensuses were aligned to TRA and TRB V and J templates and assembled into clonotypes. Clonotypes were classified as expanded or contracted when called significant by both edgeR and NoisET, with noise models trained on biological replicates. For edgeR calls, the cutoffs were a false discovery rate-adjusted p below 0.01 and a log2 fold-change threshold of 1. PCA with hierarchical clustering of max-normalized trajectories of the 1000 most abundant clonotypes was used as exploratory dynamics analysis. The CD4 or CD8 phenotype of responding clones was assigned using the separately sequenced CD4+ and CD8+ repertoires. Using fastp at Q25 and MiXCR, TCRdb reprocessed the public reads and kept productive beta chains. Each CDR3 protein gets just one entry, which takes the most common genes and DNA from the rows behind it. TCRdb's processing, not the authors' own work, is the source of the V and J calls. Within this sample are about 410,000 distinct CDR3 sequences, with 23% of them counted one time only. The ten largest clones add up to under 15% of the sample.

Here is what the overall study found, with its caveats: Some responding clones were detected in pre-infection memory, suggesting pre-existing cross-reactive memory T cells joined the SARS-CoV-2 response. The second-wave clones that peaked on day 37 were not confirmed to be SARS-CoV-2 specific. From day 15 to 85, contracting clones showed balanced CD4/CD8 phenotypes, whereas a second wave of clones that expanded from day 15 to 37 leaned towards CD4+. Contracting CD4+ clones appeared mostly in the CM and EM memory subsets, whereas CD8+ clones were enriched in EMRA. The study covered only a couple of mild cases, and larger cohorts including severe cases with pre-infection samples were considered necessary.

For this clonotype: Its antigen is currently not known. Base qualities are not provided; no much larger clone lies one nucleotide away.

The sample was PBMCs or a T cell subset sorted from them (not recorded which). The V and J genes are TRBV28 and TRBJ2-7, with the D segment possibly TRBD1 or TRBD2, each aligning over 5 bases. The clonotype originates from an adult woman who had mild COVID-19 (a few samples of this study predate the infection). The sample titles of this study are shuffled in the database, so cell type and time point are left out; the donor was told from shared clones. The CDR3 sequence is CASSPGLREQYF. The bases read TGTGCCAGCAGTCCGGGGCTGCGAGAGCAGTACTTC.